Following are 10 T cell receptor beta chains from one sample sequenced in a study of shared clonotypes between healthy human individuals. The table came from immunoSEQ multiplex PCR; TCRdb's copy has only in-frame clones and leaves some out. This table has some 2,400,000 clones, around 95% appearing once. The sample was naive CD4+ T cells sorted from blood. Subset here: CD45RA+ positively selected. These TCRs come from a man in his late teens or twenties in good health.

The gene calls are TRBV28 and TRBJ1-2; D not certain. V lost 5 bases to trimming and J lost 4 bases, with 8 bases between them. Germline CDR1 reads MDHEN; CDR2 reads SYDVKM. CDR3 length: 12 residues. CDR3 region: CASSRLGYGYTF. The CDR3 DNA reads as TGTGCCAGCAGTCGTTTGGGCTATGGCTACACCTTC.

This sequence joins TRBV5-1 and TRBJ2-3; 7 bases agree with TRBD2. The CDR3 has 15 amino acids. The germline CDR1 and CDR2 sequences are SGHRS and YFSETQ. V was pared by 0 bases and J by 2 bases, with 3 bases of the junction left unmatched. The CDR3, as DNA: TGCGCCAGCAGCTTGGCCCTAGCGGTCACAGATACGCAGTATTTT. This encodes CASSLALAVTDTQYF.

The chain combines TRBV27 with TRBJ2-7; D gene unclear. V was pared by 4 bases and J by 2 bases, with 9 bases between. This CDR3 has 13 residues. Germline CDR1 reads MNHEY; CDR2 reads SMNVEV (reference sequence). This CDR3 reads CASSSTVAYEQYF. CDR3 nucleotide sequence: TGTGCCAGCAGTTCTACGGTAGCCTACGAGCAGTACTTC.

The V and J genes are TRBV5-1 and TRBJ1-2, with 11 positions matching TRBD1. Germline values: CDR1 SGHRS, CDR2 YFSETQ. The CDR3 consists of 18 residues. J was trimmed by 0 bases and V by 4 bases; bases with no gene match: 11. The CDR3 loop reads CASSTAGQGGKANYGYTF. The CDR3 bases are TGCGCCAGCAGCACCGCGGGACAGGGGGGCAAAGCTAACTATGGCTACACCTTC.

This clone was observed once. The genes are TRBV19 and TRBJ2-6; no definite D call. The CDR3 is 15 residues long. V was pared by 4 bases and J by 0 bases, with 7 bases between. Per germline, CDR1 LNHDA and CDR2 SQIVND (reference sequence). CDR3 nucleotides: TGTGCCAGTAGTAGTTTCAGCTCTGGGGCCAACGTCCTGACTTTC. Amino acids: CASSSFSSGANVLTF.

In the case of this clone: Other DNA sequences in the sample encode the same CDR3. J is TRBJ2-7 and V is TRBV6-5; 10 nucleotides match TRBD1. With 6 bases clipped from V and 1 base from J, the junction kept 6 bases outside the gene matches. Germline V gene lookup returns CDR1 MNHEY and CDR2 SVGAGI. The CDR3 covers 15 residues. CDR3 nucleotide sequence: TGTGCCAGCAGACACCGGGACAGGGGATCCTACGAGCAGTACTTC. It translates to CASRHRDRGSYEQYF.

The chain is built from TRBV19 and TRBJ2-7; 7 nucleotides match TRBD1. This CDR3 comprises 16 residues. Looked up from germline, CDR1 is LNHDA and CDR2 is SQIVND (reference sequence). V dropped 4 bases and J dropped 0; count of bases not matched to a gene: 9. For the CDR3, the DNA is TGTGCCAGTAGTACAAGACAGGGAGCATCCTCCTACGAGCAGTACTTC. This sequence encodes CASSTRQGASSYEQYF.

V gene TRBV28 combines with J gene TRBJ1-2, with D possibly being TRBD1 (6 bases). CDR1 is MDHEN, CDR2 SYDVKM, per germline. Trimming stripped 6 bases from V and 2 bases from J, with 13 bases between. This CDR3 region has 14 residues. The CDR3 nucleotides are TGTGCCAGCAGGCAACAGGGCGCGAACTATGGCTACACCTTC. The encoded protein is CASRQQGANYGYTF.

This clone was counted a few times. The V and J genes are TRBV9 and TRBJ1-2; tentatively, D is TRBD1 (6 bases). CDR3 length: 17 amino acids. Germline V gene sequence: CDR1 SGDLS, CDR2 YYNGEE. Trimming cost V 2 bases and J 4 bases, with 21 bases left between them. The CDR3, as DNA: TGTGCCAGCAGCGTGTTTACAGGGAGGGCTGATGGCTATGGCTACACCTTC. Amino acids: CASSVFTGRADGYGYTF.

This chain connects TRBV27 to TRBJ2-5; 13 bases align to TRBD2. The germline CDR1 and CDR2 sequences are MNHEY and SMNVEV (reference sequence). CDR3 length equals 16 residues. The trim removed 5 bases at V and 4 bases at J, leaving 7 bases unmatched. DNA of the CDR3: TGTGCCAGCAGTCCCTGGACTAGCGGGAGAGGAGAGACCCAGTACTTC. This gives the protein CASSPWTSGRGETQYF.